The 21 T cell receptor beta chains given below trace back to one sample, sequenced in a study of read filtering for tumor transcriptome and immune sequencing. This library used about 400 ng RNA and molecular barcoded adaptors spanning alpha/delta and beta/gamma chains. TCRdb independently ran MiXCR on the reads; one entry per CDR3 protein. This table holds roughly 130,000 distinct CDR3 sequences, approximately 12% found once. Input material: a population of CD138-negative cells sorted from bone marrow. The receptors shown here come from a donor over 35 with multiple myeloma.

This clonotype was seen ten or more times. CDR3 region: CASTPPLHF. The CDR3 bases are TGTGCCAGCACCCCCCCCCTCCACTTT. The V and J genes are TRBV6-1 and TRBJ1-6; D is ambiguous. Germline V gene lookup returns CDR1 MNHNS and CDR2 SASEGT. Trimming cost V 7 bases and J 13 bases, with 5 bases left between them. CDR3 length equals 9 residues.

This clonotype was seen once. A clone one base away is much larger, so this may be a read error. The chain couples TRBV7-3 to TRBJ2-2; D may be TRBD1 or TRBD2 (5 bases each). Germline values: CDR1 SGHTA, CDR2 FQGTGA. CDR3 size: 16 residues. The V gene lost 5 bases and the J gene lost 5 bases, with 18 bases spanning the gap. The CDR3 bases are TGTGCCAGCAGCCCCTCGAGGGGTGTGCATACCGGGGAGCTGTTTTTT. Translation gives CASSPSRGVHTGELFF.

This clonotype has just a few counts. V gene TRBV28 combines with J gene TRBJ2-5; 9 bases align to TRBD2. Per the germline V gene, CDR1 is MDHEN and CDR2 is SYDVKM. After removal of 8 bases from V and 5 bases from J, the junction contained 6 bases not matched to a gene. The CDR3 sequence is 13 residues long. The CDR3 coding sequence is TGTGCCAGCTCAAATAGCGGGGGTGAGACCCAGTACTTC. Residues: CASSNSGGETQYF.

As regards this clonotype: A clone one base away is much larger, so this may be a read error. CDR3: CAISAPRSAVQETQYF. The DNA of the CDR3 is TGTGCCATCAGTGCGCCGCGGTCAGCGGTTCAAGAGACCCAGTACTTC. V and J are TRBV10-3 and TRBJ2-5; a weak D match, TRBD2 (5 bases). V lost 4 bases and J lost 2, with 17 bases in between. Germline lookup yields CDR1 ENHRY and CDR2 SYGVKD. CDR3 size: 16 residues.

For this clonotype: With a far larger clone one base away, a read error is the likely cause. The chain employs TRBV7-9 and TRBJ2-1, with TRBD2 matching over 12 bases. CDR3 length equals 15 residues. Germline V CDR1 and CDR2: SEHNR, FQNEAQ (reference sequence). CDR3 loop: CAGSLTSGGYNEQFF. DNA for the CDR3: TGTGCCGGCAGCTTAACTAGCGGGGGGTACAATGAGCAGTTCTTC.

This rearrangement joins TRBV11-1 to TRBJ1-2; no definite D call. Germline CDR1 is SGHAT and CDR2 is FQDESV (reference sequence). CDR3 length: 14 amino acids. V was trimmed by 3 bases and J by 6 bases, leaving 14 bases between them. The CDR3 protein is CASSLHPGEDGYTF. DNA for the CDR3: TGTGCCAGCAGCTTGCATCCGGGAGAAGATGGCTACACCTTC.

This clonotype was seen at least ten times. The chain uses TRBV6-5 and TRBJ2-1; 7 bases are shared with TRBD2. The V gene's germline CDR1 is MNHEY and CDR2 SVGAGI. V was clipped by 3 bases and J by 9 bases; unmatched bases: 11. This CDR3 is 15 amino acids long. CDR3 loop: CASSYRGSNKPEQFF. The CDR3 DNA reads TGTGCCAGCAGTTATCGCGGGAGTAACAAGCCTGAGCAGTTCTTC.

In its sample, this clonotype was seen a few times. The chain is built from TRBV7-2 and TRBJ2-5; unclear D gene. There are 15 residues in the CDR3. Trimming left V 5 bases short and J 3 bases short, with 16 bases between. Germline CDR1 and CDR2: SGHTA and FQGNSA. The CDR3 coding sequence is TGTGCCAGCAGCAACCGATTAGGGCAGGAAGAGACCCAGTACTTC. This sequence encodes CASSNRLGQEETQYF. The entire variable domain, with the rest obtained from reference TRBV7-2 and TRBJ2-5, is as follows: GAGVSQSPSNKVTEKGKDVELRCDPISGHTALYWYRQSLGQGLEFLIYFQGNSAPDKSGLPSDRFSAERTGGSVSTLTIQRTQQEDSAVYLCASSNRLGQEETQYFGPGTRLLVL.

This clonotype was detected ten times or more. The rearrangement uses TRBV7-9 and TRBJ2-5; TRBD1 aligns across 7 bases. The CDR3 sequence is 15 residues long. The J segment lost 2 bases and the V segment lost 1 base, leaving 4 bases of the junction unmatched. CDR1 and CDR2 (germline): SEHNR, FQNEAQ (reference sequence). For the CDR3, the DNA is TGTGCCAGCAGCTTAGGGACAGGCCTACAAGAGACCCAGTACTTC. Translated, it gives CASSLGTGLQETQYF.

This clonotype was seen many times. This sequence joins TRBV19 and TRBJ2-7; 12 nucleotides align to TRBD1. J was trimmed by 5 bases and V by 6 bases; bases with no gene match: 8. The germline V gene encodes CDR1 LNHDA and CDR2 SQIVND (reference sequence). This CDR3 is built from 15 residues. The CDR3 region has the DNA TGTGCCAGTAGAATGGGACAGGGGGCGCGGAACGAGCAGTACTTC. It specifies CASRMGQGARNEQYF.

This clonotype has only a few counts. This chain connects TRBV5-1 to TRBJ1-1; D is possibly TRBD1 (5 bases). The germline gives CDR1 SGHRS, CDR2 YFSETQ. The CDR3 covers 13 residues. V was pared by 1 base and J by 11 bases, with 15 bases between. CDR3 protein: CASSLNTGRLAFF. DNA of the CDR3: TGCGCCAGCAGCTTGAATACGGGGCGGCTTGCTTTCTTT.

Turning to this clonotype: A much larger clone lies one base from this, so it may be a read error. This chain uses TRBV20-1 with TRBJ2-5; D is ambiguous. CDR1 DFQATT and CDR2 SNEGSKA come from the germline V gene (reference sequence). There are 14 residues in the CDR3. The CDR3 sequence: CSARSPVGQEAQYF. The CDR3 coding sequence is TGCAGTGCCCGGTCCCCTGTCGGGCAAGAGGCCCAGTACTTC.

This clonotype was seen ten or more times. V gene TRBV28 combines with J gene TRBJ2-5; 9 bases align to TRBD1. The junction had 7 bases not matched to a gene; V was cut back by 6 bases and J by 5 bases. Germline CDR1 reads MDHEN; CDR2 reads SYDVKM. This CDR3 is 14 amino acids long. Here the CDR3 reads CASRPTGGMETQYF. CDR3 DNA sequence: TGTGCCAGCAGGCCAACAGGGGGCATGGAGACCCAGTACTTC.

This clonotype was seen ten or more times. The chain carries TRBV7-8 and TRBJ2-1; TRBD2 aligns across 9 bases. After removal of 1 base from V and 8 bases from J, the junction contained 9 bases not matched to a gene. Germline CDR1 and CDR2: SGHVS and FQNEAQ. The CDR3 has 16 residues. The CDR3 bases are TGTGCCAGCAGCTTAGTACGGCGGGGGGGCCCGGATGAGCAGTTCTTC. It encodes CASSLVRRGGPDEQFF.

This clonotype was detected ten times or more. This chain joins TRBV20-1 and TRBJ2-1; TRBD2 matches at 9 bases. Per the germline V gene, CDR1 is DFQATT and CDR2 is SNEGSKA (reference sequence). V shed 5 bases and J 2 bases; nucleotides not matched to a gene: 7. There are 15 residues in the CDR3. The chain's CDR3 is CSAGASGDPYNEQFF. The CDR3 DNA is TGCAGTGCTGGGGCTAGCGGGGATCCCTACAATGAGCAGTTCTTC.

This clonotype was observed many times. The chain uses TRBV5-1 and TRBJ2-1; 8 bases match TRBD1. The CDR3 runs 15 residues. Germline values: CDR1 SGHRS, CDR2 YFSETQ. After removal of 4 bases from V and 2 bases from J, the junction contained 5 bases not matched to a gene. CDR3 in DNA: TGCGCCAGCAGCAAAGGACAGGGAACCTACAATGAGCAGTTCTTC. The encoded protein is CASSKGQGTYNEQFF.

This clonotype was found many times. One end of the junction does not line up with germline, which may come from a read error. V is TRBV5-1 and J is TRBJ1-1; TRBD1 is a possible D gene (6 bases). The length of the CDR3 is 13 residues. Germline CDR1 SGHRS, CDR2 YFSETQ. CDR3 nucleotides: TGCGCCAGCAGTTACGGACAGAACCCTGAAGCTTTCTTT. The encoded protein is CASSYGQNPEAFF.

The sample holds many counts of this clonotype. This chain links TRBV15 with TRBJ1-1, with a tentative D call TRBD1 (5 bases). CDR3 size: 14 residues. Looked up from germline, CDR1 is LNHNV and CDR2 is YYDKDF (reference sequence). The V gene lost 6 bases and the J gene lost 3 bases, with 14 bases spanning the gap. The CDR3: CATRLRVGDTEAFF. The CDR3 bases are TGTGCCACCAGGCTCAGGGTAGGCGACACTGAAGCTTTCTTT.

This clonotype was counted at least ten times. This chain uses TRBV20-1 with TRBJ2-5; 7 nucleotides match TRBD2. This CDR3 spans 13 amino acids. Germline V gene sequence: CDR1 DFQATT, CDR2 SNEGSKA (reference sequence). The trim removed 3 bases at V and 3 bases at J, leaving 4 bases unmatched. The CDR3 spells CSASRGREETQYF. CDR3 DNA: TGCAGTGCTAGTCGGGGGAGGGAAGAGACCCAGTACTTC.

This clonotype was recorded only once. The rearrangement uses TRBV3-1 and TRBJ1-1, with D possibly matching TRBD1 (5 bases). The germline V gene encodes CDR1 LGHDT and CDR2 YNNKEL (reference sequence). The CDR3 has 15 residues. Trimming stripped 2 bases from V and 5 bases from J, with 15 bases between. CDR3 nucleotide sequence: TGTGCCAGCAGCCAAAATCAGGGAGTAACTACTGAAGCTTTCTTT. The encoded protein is CASSQNQGVTTEAFF.

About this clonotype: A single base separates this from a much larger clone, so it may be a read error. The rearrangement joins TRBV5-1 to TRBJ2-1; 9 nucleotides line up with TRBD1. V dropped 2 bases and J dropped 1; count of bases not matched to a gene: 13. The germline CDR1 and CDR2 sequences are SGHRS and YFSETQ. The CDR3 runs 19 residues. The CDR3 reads CASSFEPTTGTGSYNEQFF. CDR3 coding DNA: TGCGCCAGCAGCTTTGAGCCAACTACAGGGACAGGGTCCTACAATGAGCAGTTCTTC.